Detailed here is one T cell receptor (beta chain). Its target is not known. Donors were ostensibly healthy at sampling, although undocumented immune exposures were probable. This entry comes from a study of cytomegalovirus exposure and HLA in healthy donors. The germline V gene encodes CDR1 SEHNR and CDR2 FQNEAQ (reference sequence). With 5 bases removed from V and 1 base from J, the gap between germline ends came to 12 bases. The CDR3 sequence is 14 residues long. Researchers ran the PCR with 60 Vbeta and 13 Jbeta primers. Clones were read by immunoSEQ multiplex PCR, and TCRdb kept only the in-frame ones, dropping some. The sample holds 100,000 to 150,000 clones, 81% seen once. Study-wide points: In a later analysis, roughly 17,000 TCR beta sequences were associated with HLA alleles at 0.05 false discovery rate. Rare sequences made up most TCRs, while some public TCRs were found in many donors. It was only CMV serostatus that was available as immune exposure information.

Sequenced material: PBMCs. This rearrangement joins TRBV7-9 to TRBJ2-7; D remains ambiguous. The TCR sequence derives from a man aged 18 to 30 in good health and CMV-seronegative. The CDR3 reads CASSPQVRSYEQYF. DNA of the CDR3: TGTGCCAGCAGCCCCCAGGTGAGATCCTACGAGCAGTACTTC.